Each of the 10 T cell receptor beta chains below was sequenced from the same sample in a study of cytomegalovirus exposure and HLA in healthy donors (dated by TCRdb to the late 2010s). Library preparation used the immunoSEQ multiplex PCR assay. A mixture of 60 forward primers for TCR Vbeta segments and 13 reverse primers for TCR Jbeta segments was used in the multiplex PCR. Here the immuneACCESS table is served through TCRdb, limited to in-frame sequences with V and J called. Missing clones are a known gap in these copies; in checked studies unresolved V genes cover under half, and the rest lacks a known reason. The sample table contains fewer than 100,000 clones; only one count was recorded for about 81% of them. The ten most abundant clones make up roughly 3.9% of the sample. The sample taken for sequencing was PBMCs. The source of these receptors is a woman aged 40 to 55 in good health and CMV-seropositive.

This clone was seen once. The CDR3, as DNA: TGTGCCAGTAGTATACGAAGCGGGAGCGAGCAGTACTTC. Translating it yields CASSIRSGSEQYF. The J gene is TRBJ2-7, the V gene TRBV19; 8 bases are shared with TRBD2. Germline CDR1 reads LNHDA; CDR2 reads SQIVND (reference sequence). Trimming cost V 2 bases and J 6 bases; bases outside gene matches: 3. This CDR3 is built from 13 residues.

This chain links TRBV25-1 with TRBJ2-2, with TRBD2 matching over 10 bases. The ends lost 7 bases at V and 4 bases at J; junction bases unmatched: 6. Germline V gene data show CDR1 as MGHDK and CDR2 as SYGVNS. This CDR3 spans 15 amino acids. The CDR3 DNA reads as TGTGCCAGCACCGCTAGCGGGAGCTTCACCGGGGAGCTGTTTTTT. It yields the protein CASTASGSFTGELFF.

The V gene is TRBV30, the J gene TRBJ2-1; the match to TRBD2 covers 12 bases. The CDR3 contains 17 residues. The J segment lost 8 bases and the V segment lost 3 bases, leaving 14 bases of the junction unmatched. Germline CDR1 GTSNPN, CDR2 SVGIG (reference sequence). The CDR3 region has the DNA TGTGCCTGGAGCGCCCTTCTAGCGGGAGGGCCTGGGTATGAGCAGTTCTTC. Translated, it gives CAWSALLAGGPGYEQFF.

The rearrangement uses TRBV2 and TRBJ2-7; D possibly corresponds to TRBD2 (6 bases). Germline values: CDR1 SNHLY, CDR2 FYNNEI. This CDR3 has 15 residues. Between the trimmed V and J ends, which lost 4 bases and 4 bases, there was a span of 17 bases. CDR3 sequence: CASSGISSAEYEQYF. The CDR3 DNA follows: TGTGCCAGCAGTGGGATCTCTAGCGCAGAATACGAGCAGTACTTC.

The chain couples TRBV2 to TRBJ2-7; 7 positions agree with TRBD1. Looked up from germline, CDR1 is SNHLY and CDR2 is FYNNEI. The CDR3 runs 15 residues. The junction had 4 bases not matched to a gene; V was cut back by 1 base and J by 1 base. The CDR3 reads CASSEDLTGSYEQYF. CDR3 sequence (DNA): TGTGCCAGCAGTGAAGACCTGACAGGGTCCTACGAGCAGTACTTC.

The chain couples TRBV30 to TRBJ1-6; D gene ambiguous. The CDR3 is 17 residues long. Germline CDR1 and CDR2: GTSNPN and SVGIG (reference sequence). V gave up 0 bases and J gave up 3 bases, with 15 bases separating them. In DNA form, the CDR3 reads TGTGCCTGGAGTGTTAACAGCCTGCCCCTCTATAATTCACCCCTCCACTTT. It codes for CAWSVNSLPLYNSPLHF.

The rearrangement uses TRBV5-6 and TRBJ2-5, with TRBD1 as a possible D gene (6 bases). CDR1 and CDR2 (germline): SGHDT, YYEEEE. This CDR3 is built from 15 residues. V lost 2 bases, J lost 2 bases, and 13 bases lay in between. The CDR3 protein is CASSFQGNWQETQYF. Written as DNA, the CDR3 is TGTGCCAGCAGCTTCCAGGGGAATTGGCAAGAGACCCAGTACTTC. Full variable domain (outside the CDR3, taken from reference TRBV5-6 and TRBJ2-5): DAGVTQSPTHLIKTRGQQVTLRCSPKSGHDTVSWYQQALGQGPQFIFQYYEEEERQRGNFPDRFSGHQFPNYSSELNVNALLLGDSALYLCASSFQGNWQETQYFGPGTRLLVL.

There are a few counts of this clone. V and J are TRBV2 and TRBJ1-4; D ambiguous. Trimming removed 6 bases from V and 2 bases from J, with 13 bases in between. This CDR3 region has 15 residues. The germline gives CDR1 SNHLY, CDR2 FYNNEI. The CDR3 DNA reads as TGTGCCAGCAGCCCCAGCGTATCGACTAATGAAAAACTGTTTTTT. Amino acid sequence: CASSPSVSTNEKLFF.

The J gene is TRBJ2-7, the V gene TRBV7-2, with 9 positions matching TRBD2. The CDR3 has 16 amino acids. J lost 3 bases, V lost 1 base, and 7 bases had no gene match. Per germline, CDR1 SGHTA and CDR2 FQGNSA. The CDR3, as DNA: TGTGCCAGCAGCTTAGGGGGACTAGCACCGCTCTACGAGCAGTACTTC. Amino acid sequence: CASSLGGLAPLYEQYF.

V usage is TRBV6-1 and J usage is TRBJ2-7; no definite D call. The CDR3 contains 17 residues. Trimming shortened V by 3 bases and J by 6 bases, and 24 bases separated the two germline ends. The germline V gene has CDR1 MNHNS and CDR2 SASEGT. The CDR3 DNA follows: TGTGCCAGCAGTGATGCCCTATATGCTAGTAGTCCGCTCGAGCAGTACTTC. Its translation is CASSDALYASSPLEQYF.